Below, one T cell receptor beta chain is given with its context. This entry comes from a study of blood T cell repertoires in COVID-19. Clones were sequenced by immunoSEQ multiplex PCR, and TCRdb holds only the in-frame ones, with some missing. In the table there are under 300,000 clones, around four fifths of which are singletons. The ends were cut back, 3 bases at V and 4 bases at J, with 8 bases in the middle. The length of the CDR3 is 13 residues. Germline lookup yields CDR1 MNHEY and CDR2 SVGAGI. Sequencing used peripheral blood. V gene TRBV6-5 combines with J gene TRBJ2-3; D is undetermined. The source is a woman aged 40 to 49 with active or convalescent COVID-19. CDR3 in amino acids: CASSYSVADTQYF. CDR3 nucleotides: TGTGCCAGCAGTTATTCGGTTGCAGATACGCAGTATTTT.